The 8 T cell receptor beta chains presented below share a single source sample, sequenced in a study of CD8 T cells in acute hepatitis C reinfection. Clones were read by immunoSEQ multiplex PCR, and TCRdb kept only the in-frame ones, dropping some. The table lists approximately 40,000 clones, 80% to 90% of them singletons. The time point is: naive CD8 control sorted from an acute-time-point sample. The sequencing input was naive CD8+ T cells from PBMCs. The receptor set was obtained from a woman aged 18-30 years who spontaneously cleared hepatitis C infection.

This chain joins TRBV5-3 and TRBJ2-5; 8 bases match TRBD2. TRBV5-3 is annotated as an ORF whose role is uncertain. The trim removed 4 bases at V and 5 bases at J, leaving 10 bases unmatched. The CDR3 is 15 residues long. CDR3 sequence reads: CARSLVGGVEETQYF. In DNA, the CDR3 is TGTGCCAGAAGCCTGGTCGGGGGGGTAGAGGAGACCCAGTACTTC.

The chain uses TRBV27 and TRBJ1-2; D is undetermined. Trimming took off 5 bases at V and 2 bases at J, with 12 bases between the two ends. This CDR3 has 14 residues. Germline V gene lookup returns CDR1 MNHEY and CDR2 SMNVEV (reference sequence). CDR3 residues: CASSPHRSNYGYTF. In nucleotides, the CDR3 is TGTGCCAGCAGTCCTCACCGGTCAAACTATGGCTACACCTTC.

This clone was found once. The rearrangement joins TRBV7-9 to TRBJ2-7; D possibly corresponds to TRBD1 (6 bases). CDR3 length equals 14 residues. V dropped 4 bases and J dropped 5 bases, with 15 bases sitting between them. Germline-derived CDR1 and CDR2 are SEHNR and FQNEAQ (reference sequence). The CDR3 DNA follows: TGTGCCAGCAGCTGGAACAGGGATTGGAACGAGCAGTACTTC. Its translation is CASSWNRDWNEQYF. The full variable domain, with the rest looked up from reference TRBV7-9 and TRBJ2-7, is DTGVSQNPRHKITKRGQNVTFRCDPISEHNRLYWYRQTLGQGPEFLTYFQNEAQLEKSRLLSDRFSAERPKGSFSTLEIQRTEQGDSAMYLCASSWNRDWNEQYFGPGTRLTVT.

The rearrangement links TRBV11-2 to TRBJ2-7; D uncertain. Germline CDR1 reads SGHAT; CDR2 reads FQNNGV. The CDR3 extends over 12 amino acids. Trimming stripped 6 bases from V and 4 bases from J, with 10 bases between. CDR3 nucleotides: TGTGCCAGCAGGTCCTCCATATACGAGCAGTACTTC. It specifies CASRSSIYEQYF.

V is TRBV9 and J is TRBJ1-2; no firm D call. This CDR3 region has 13 residues. Germline V gene data show CDR1 as SGDLS and CDR2 as YYNGEE. Trimming took 5 bases from V and 6 from J, leaving 14 bases between them. The CDR3 spells CASRAVGFHGYTF. CDR3 DNA sequence: TGTGCCAGCAGGGCCGTCGGGTTCCATGGCTACACCTTC.

The chain joins TRBV13 to TRBJ1-2; D unclear. The length of the CDR3 is 14 residues. Between the trimmed V and J ends, which lost 4 bases and 4 bases, there was a span of 13 bases. Germline V gene data show CDR1 as PRHDT and CDR2 as FYEKMQ (reference sequence). Here the CDR3 reads CASSSGSSAYGYTF. In DNA, the CDR3 is TGTGCCAGCAGCTCTGGATCTTCGGCCTATGGCTACACCTTC.

V gene TRBV27 combines with J gene TRBJ1-2; D call uncertain. Germline V CDR1 and CDR2: MNHEY, SMNVEV (reference sequence). The CDR3 spans 11 residues. Trimming left V 8 bases short and J 6 bases short, with 10 bases between. CDR3 in amino acids: CASFSTHGYTF. The CDR3 DNA reads as TGTGCCAGCTTCTCGACCCATGGCTACACCTTC.

The chain joins TRBV9 to TRBJ1-1; D may be TRBD1 (6 bases). V was trimmed by 0 bases and J by 2 bases, leaving 11 bases between them. CDR3 length: 15 amino acids. Germline V gives CDR1 SGDLS, CDR2 YYNGEE. The CDR3 loop reads CASSVEGQGNTEAFF. The DNA for the CDR3 is TGTGCCAGCAGCGTAGAGGGACAAGGTAACACTGAAGCTTTCTTT.